What follows are 4 T cell receptor beta chains derived from one specimen sequenced in a study of CD8 T cells in ankylosing spondylitis. MiXCR was run by TCRdb on the 5' RACE reads, yielding one entry per CDR3 protein. The table includes 500,000 or so distinct CDR3 sequences, approximately 5.3% detected once. Regarding the study as a whole: A motif of 7 to 9 highly homologous TCR beta variants was seen as apparently characteristic of ankylosing spondylitis blood.

These receptors' targets are unknown. The specimen was blood, either unsorted or a sorted T cell fraction (not recorded which). These receptors originate from a male donor with ankylosing spondylitis.

This clonotype was seen repeatedly, ten times or more. The chain recombines TRBV10-1 with TRBJ2-7; no clear D. Germline values: CDR1 WNHNN, CDR2 SYGVQD (reference sequence). Deletions cut 4 bases from V and 6 bases from J, with 13 bases between. The CDR3 contains 13 residues. The CDR3 DNA reads as TGCGCCAGCAGTGTGTACCCTCGCTCCGAGCAGTACTTC. Protein: CASSVYPRSEQYF.

This clonotype was observed many times. This chain's CDR3 is CAISGTGGKETQYF. DNA for the CDR3: TGTGCCATCAGTGGGACAGGGGGCAAGGAGACCCAGTACTTC. J is TRBJ2-5 and V is TRBV10-3, with 11 positions matching TRBD1. J gave up 5 bases and V 4 bases, and 3 bases lay outside the gene matches. The CDR3 has 14 residues. CDR1 ENHRY and CDR2 SYGVKD come from the germline V gene.

This clonotype was counted at least ten times. The chain employs TRBV12-3 or TRBV12-4 and TRBJ2-7; TRBD1 might be the D (5 bases). The CDR3 runs 13 residues. Trimming took off 6 bases at V and 4 bases at J, with 13 bases between the two ends. CDR3 in amino acids: CASRPTAGYEQYF. CDR3 coding DNA: TGTGCCAGCAGGCCGACAGCCGGTTACGAGCAGTACTTC.

This clonotype was seen at least ten times. The genes are TRBV25-1 and TRBJ2-3; D possibly corresponds to TRBD2 (6 bases). This CDR3 has 11 residues. In germline, CDR1 is MGHDK, CDR2 SYGVNS. V was pared by 8 bases and J by 8 bases, with 11 bases between. CDR3 bases: TGTGCCAGCCGAATGGGGGGTACGCAGTATTTT. It codes for CASRMGGTQYF.